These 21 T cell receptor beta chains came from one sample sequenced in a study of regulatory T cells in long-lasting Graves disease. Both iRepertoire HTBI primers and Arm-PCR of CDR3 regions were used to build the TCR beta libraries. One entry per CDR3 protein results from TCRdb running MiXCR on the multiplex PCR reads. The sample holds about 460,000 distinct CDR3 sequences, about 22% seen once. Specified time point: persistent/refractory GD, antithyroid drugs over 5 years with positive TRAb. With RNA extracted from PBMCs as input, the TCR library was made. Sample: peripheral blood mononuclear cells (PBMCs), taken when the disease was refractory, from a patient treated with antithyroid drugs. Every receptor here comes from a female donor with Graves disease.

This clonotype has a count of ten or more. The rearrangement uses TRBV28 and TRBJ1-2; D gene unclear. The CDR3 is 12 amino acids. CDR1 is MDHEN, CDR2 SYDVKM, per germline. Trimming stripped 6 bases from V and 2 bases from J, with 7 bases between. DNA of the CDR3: TGTGCCAGCAGATCGGACAACTATGGCTACACCTTC. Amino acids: CASRSDNYGYTF.

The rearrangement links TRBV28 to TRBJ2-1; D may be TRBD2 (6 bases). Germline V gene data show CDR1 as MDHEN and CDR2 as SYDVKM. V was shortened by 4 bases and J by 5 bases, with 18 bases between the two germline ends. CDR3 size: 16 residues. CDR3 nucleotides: TGTGCCAGCAGTTACGCGGGGTTCAGGCTAAACAATGAGCAGTTCTTC. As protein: CASSYAGFRLNNEQFF.

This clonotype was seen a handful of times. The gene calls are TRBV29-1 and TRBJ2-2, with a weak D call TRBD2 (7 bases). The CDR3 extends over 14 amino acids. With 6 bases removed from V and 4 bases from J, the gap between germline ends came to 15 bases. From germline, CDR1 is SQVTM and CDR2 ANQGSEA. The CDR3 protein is CSVGGGRGTGELFF. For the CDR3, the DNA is TGCAGCGTGGGAGGGGGTCGGGGCACCGGGGAGCTGTTTTTT.

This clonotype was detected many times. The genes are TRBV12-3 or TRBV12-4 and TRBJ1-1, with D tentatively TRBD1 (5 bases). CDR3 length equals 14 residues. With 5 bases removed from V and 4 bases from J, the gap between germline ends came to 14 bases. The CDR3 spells CASSRGWASTEAFF. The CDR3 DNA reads TGTGCCAGCAGTAGGGGATGGGCTAGCACTGAAGCTTTCTTT.

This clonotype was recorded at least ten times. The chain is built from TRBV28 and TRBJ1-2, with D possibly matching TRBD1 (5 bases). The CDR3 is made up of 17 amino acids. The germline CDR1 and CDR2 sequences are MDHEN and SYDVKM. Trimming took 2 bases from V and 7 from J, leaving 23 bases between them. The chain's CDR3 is CASSLGAGVLPGAGYTF. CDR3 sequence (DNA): TGTGCCAGCAGTTTAGGGGCGGGGGTCCTTCCCGGCGCTGGCTACACCTTC.

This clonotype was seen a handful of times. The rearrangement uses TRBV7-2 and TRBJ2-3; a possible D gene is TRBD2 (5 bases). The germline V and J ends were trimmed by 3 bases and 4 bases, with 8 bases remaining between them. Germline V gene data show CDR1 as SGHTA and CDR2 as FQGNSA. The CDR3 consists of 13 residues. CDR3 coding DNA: TGTGCCAGCAGCTTCGACGGGGCAGATACGCAGTATTTT. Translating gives CASSFDGADTQYF.

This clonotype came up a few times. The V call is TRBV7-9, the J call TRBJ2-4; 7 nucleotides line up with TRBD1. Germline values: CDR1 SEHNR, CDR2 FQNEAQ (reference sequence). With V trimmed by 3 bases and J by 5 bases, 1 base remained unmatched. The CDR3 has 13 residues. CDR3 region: CASSFGTENIQYF. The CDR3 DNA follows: TGTGCCAGCAGCTTTGGGACAGAAAACATTCAGTACTTC.

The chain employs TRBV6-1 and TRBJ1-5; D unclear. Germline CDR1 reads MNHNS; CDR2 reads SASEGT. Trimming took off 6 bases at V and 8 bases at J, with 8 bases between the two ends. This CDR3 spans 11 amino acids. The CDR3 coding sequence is TGTGCCAGCAGAATGGAAAAGCCCCAGCATTTT. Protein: CASRMEKPQHF.

CDR3 coding DNA: TGTGCCATCAGTGAGGTACGACAGACCCAGTACTTC. Amino acids: CAISEVRQTQYF. V and J are TRBV10-3 and TRBJ2-5; D ambiguous. This CDR3 contains 12 residues. V was shortened by 2 bases and J by 6 bases, with 7 bases between the two germline ends. Germline values: CDR1 ENHRY, CDR2 SYGVKD.

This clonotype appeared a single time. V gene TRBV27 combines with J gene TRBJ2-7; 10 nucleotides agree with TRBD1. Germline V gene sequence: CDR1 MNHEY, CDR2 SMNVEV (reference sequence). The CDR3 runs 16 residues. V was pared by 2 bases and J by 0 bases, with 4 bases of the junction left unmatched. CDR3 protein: CASSLAGTGASYEQYF. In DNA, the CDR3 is TGTGCCAGCAGTTTAGCCGGGACAGGGGCCTCCTACGAGCAGTACTTC.

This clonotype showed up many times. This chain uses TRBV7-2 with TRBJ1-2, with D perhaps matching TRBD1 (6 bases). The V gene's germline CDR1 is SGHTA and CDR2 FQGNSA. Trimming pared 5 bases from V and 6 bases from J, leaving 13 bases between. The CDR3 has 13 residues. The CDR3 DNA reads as TGTGCCAGCAGCCGTGCGGCAGGGGATGGCTACACCTTC. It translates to CASSRAAGDGYTF.

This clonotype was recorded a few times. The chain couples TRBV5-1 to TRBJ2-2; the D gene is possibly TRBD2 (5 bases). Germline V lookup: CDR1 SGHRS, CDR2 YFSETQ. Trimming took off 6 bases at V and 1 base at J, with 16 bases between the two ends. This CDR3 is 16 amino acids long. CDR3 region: CASMPRTSQNTGELFF. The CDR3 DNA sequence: TGCGCCAGCATGCCACGGACTTCCCAGAACACCGGGGAGCTGTTTTTT.

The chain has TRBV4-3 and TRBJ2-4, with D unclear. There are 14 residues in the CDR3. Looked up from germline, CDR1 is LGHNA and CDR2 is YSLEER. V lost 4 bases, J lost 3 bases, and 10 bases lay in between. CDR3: CASSLAEGKNIQYF. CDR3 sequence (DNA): TGCGCCAGCAGCCTGGCGGAAGGCAAAAACATTCAGTACTTC.

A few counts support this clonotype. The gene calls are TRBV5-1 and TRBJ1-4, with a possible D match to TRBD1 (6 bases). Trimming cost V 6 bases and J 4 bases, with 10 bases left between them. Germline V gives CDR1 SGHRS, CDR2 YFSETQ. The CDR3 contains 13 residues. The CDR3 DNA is TGCGCCAGCAATCAGGGGAATAATGAAAAACTGTTTTTT. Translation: CASNQGNNEKLFF.

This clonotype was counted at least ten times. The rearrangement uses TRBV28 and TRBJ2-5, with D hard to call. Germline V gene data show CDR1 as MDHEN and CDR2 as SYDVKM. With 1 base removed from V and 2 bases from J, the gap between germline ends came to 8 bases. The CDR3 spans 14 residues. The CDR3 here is CASSLLAEQETQYF. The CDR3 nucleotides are TGTGCCAGCAGTTTATTGGCGGAACAAGAGACCCAGTACTTC.

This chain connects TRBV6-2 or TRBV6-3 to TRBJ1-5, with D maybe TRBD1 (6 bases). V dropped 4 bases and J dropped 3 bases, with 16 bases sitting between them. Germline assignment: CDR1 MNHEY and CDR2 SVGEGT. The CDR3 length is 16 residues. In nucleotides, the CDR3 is TGTGCCAGCAGTTTAACAGGGCAAATAGACAATCAGCCCCAGCATTTT. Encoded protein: CASSLTGQIDNQPQHF.

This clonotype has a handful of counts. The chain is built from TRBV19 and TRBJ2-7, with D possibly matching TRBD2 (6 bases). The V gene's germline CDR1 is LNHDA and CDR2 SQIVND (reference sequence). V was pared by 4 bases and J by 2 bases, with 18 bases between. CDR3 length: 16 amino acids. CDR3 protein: CASSTVAAGNPYEQYF. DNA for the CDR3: TGTGCCAGTAGTACGGTGGCGGCGGGGAATCCCTACGAGCAGTACTTC. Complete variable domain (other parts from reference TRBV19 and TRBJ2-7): DGGITQSPKYLFRKEGQNVTLSCEQNLNHDAMYWYRQDPGQGLRLIYYSQIVNDFQKGDIAEGYSVSREKKESFPLTVTSAQKNPTAFYLCASSTVAAGNPYEQYFGPGTRLTVT.

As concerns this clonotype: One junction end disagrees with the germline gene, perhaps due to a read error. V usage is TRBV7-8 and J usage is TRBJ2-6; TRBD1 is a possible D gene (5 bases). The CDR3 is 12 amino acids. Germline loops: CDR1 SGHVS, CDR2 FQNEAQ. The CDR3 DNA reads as TGTGCCAGCGGCTCTGGGGCCAACGCCCTGACTTTC. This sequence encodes CASGSGANALTF.

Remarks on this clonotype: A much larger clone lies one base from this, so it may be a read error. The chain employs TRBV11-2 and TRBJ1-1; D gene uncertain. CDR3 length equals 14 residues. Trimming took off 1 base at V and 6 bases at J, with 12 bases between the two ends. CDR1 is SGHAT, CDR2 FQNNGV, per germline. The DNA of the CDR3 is TGTGCCAGCAGCTTAGCACCGTTGGTATCTGAAGCTTTCTTT. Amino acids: CASSLAPLVSEAFF.

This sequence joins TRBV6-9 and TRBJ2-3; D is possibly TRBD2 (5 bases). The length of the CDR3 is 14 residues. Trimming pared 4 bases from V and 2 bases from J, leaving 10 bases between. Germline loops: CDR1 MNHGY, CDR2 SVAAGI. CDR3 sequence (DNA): TGTGCCAGCAGTTCCGGGATCAACACAGATACGCAGTATTTT. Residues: CASSSGINTDTQYF.

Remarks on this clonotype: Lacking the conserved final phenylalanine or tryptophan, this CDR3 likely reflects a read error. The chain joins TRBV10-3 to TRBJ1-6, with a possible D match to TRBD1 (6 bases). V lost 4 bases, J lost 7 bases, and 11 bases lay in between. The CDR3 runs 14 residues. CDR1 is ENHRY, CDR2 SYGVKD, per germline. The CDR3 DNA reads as TGTGCCATCAGTGTTGGCAGGGGAAATTCACCCCTCCACCTT. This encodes CAISVGRGNSPLHL.